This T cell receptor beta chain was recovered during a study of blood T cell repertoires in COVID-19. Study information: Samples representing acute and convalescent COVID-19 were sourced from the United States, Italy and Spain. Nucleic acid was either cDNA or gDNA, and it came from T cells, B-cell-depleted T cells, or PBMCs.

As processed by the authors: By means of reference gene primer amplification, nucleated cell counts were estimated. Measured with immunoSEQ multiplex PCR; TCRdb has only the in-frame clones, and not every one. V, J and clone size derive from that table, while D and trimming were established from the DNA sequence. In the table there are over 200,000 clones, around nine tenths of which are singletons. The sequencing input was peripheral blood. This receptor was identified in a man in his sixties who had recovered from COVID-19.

The CDR3 DNA reads TGTGCCAGCAGTTTATTCATAGGGGCCATATATTTT. Protein sequence: CASSLFIGAIYF. V usage is TRBV28 and J usage is TRBJ1-3; TRBD1 might be the D (5 bases). This CDR3 contains 12 residues. V gave up 1 base and J gave up 11 bases, with 9 bases separating them. Per the germline V gene, CDR1 is MDHEN and CDR2 is SYDVKM.